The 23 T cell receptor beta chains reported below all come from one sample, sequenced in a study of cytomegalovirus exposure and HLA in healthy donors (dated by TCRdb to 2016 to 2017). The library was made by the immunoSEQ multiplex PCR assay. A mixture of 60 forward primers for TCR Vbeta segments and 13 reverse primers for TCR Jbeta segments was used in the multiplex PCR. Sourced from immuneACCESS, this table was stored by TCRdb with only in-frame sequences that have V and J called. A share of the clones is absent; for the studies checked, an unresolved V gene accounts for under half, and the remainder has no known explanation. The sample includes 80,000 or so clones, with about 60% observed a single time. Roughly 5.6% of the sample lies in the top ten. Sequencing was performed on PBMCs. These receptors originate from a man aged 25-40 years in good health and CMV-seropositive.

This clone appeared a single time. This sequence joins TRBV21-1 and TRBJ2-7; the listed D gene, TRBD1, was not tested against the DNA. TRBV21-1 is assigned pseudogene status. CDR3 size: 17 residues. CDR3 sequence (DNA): TGTGCCAGCAGCCTCCGACAGGGCCGCCATATAACCTACGAGCAGTACTTC. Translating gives CASSLRQGRHITYEQYF.

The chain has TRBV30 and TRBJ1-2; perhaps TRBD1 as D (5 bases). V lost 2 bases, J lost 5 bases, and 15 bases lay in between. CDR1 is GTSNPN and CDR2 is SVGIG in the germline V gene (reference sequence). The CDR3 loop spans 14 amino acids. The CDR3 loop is CAWSSSQPGYGYTF. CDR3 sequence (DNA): TGTGCCTGGAGTAGCAGCCAACCAGGGTATGGCTACACCTTC.

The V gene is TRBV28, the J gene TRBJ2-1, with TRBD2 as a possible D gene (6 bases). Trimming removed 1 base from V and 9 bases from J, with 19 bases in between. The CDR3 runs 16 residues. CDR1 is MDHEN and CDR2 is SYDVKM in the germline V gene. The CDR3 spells CASSLSFRGDVGEQFF. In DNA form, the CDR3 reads TGTGCCAGCAGTTTATCGTTCCGCGGGGATGTGGGTGAGCAGTTCTTC.

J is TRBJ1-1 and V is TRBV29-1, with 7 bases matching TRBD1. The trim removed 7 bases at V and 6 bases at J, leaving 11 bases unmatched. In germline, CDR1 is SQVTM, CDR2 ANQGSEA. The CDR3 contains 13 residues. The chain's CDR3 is CSGVQGVKAEAFF. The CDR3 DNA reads TGCAGCGGAGTTCAGGGGGTCAAAGCTGAAGCTTTCTTT.

This CDR3 is CASSRGTAEAFF. DNA of the CDR3: TGTGCCAGCAGTCGGGGGACAGCTGAAGCTTTCTTT. The chain combines TRBV28 with TRBJ1-1; 7 nucleotides align to TRBD1. Germline V CDR1 and CDR2: MDHEN, SYDVKM. The CDR3 has 12 residues. Trimming removed 5 bases from V and 6 bases from J; junction bases left unmatched: 3.

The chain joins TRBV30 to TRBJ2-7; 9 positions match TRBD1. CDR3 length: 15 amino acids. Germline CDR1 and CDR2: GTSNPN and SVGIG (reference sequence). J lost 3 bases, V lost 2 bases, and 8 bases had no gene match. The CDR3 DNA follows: TGTGCCTGGAGTCACCGGGACAGGGATTACTACGAGCAGTACTTC. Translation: CAWSHRDRDYYEQYF.

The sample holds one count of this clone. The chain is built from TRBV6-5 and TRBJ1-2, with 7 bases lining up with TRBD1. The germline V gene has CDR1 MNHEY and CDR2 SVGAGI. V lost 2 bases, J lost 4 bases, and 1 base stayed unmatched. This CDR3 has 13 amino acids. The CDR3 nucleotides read TGTGCCAGCAGTTACGGACAGGTCTATGGCTACACCTTC. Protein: CASSYGQVYGYTF.

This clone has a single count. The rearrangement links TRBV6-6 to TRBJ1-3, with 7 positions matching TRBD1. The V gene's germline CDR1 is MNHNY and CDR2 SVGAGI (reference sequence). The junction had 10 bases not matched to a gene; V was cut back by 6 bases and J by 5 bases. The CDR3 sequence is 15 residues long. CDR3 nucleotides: TGTGCCAGCAGCACGACAGGGTTTGATCGAAACACCATATATTTT. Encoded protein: CASSTTGFDRNTIYF.

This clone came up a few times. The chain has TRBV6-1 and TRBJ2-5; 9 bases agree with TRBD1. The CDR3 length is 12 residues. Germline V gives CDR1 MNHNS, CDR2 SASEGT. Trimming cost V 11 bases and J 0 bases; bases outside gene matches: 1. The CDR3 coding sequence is TGTGCCGGGACAGGGAACCAAGAGACCCAGTACTTC. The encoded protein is CAGTGNQETQYF.

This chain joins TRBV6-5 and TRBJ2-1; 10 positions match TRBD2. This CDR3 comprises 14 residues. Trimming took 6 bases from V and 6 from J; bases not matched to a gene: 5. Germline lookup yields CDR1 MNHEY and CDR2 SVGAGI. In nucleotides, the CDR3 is TGTGCCAGCAGGTTAGCGGGAGGCCCCAATGAGCAGTTCTTC. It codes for CASRLAGGPNEQFF.

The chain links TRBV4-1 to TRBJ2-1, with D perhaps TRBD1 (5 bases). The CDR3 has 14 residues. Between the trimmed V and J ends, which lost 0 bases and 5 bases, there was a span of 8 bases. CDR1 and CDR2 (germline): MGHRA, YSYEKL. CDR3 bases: TGCGCCAGCAGCCAAGATGGGGCGGACAATGAGCAGTTCTTC. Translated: CASSQDGADNEQFF.

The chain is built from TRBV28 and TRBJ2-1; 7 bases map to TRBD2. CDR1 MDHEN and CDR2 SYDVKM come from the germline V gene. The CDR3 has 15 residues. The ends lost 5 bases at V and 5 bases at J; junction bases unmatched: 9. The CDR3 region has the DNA TGTGCCAGCAGTCCCCCTAGCGGAGGTAACAATGAGCAGTTCTTC. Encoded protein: CASSPPSGGNNEQFF.

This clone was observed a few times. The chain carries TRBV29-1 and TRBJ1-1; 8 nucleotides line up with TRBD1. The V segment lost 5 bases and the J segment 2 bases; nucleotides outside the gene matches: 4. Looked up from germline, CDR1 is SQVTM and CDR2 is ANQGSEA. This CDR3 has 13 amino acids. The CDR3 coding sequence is TGCAGCGTTCTTACAGGGGGTAACACTGAAGCTTTCTTT. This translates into CSVLTGGNTEAFF.

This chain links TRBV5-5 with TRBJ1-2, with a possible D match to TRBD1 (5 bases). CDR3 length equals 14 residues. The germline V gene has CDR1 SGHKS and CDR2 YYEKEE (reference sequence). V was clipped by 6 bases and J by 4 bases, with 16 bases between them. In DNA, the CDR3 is TGTGCCAGCACCCCGACGCCGGACACCTATGGCTACACCTTC. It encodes CASTPTPDTYGYTF.

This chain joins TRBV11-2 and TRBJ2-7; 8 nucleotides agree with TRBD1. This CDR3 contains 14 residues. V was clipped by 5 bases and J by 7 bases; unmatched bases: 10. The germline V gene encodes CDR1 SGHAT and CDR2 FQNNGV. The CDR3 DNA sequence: TGTGCCAGCAGCCATCCGGGACAGGTTAGGGAGCAGTACTTC. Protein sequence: CASSHPGQVREQYF.

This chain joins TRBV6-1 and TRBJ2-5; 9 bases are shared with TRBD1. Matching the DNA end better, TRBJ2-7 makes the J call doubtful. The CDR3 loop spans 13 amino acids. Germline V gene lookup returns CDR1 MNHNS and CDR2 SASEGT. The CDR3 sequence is CASTWDRASEQYF. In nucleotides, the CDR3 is TGTGCCAGCACCTGGGACAGGGCCAGCGAGCAGTACTTC.

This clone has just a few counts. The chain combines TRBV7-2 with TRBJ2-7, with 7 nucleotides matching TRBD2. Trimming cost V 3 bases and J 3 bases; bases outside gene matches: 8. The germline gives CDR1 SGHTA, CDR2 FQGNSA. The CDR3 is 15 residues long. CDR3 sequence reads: CASSFAAGDLYEQYF. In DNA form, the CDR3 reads TGTGCCAGCAGCTTTGCCGCGGGGGATCTCTACGAGCAGTACTTC. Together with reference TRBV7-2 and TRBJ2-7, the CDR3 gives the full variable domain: GAGVSQSPSNKVTEKGKDVELRCDPISGHTALYWYRQSLGQGLEFLIYFQGNSAPDKSGLPSDRFSAERTGGSVSTLTIQRTQQEDSAVYLCASSFAAGDLYEQYFGPGTRLTVT.

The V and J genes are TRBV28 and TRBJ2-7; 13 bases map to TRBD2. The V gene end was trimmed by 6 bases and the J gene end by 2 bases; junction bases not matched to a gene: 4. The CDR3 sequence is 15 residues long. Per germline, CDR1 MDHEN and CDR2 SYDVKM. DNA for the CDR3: TGTGCCAGCAGACCCGGACTAGCGGGGGCCTACGAGCAGTACTTC. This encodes CASRPGLAGAYEQYF.

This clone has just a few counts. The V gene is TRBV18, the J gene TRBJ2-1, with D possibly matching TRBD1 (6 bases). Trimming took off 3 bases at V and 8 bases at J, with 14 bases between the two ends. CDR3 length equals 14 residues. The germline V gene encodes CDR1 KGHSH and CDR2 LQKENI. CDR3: CASSPAGAWDEQFF. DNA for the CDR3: TGTGCCAGCTCACCGGCAGGGGCCTGGGATGAGCAGTTCTTC.

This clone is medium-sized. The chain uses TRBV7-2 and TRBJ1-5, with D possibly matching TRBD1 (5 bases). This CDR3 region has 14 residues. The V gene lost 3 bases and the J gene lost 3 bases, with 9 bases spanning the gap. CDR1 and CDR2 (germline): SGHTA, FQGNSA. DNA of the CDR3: TGTGCCAGCAGCTTCTCAGGGTACAATCAGCCCCAGCATTTT. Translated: CASSFSGYNQPQHF.

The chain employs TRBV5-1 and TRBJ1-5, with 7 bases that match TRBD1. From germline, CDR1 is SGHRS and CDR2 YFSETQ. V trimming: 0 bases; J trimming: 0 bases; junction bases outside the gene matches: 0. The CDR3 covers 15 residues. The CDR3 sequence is CASSLGDSSNQPQHF. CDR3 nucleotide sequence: TGCGCCAGCAGCTTGGGGGACAGTAGCAATCAGCCCCAGCATTTT.

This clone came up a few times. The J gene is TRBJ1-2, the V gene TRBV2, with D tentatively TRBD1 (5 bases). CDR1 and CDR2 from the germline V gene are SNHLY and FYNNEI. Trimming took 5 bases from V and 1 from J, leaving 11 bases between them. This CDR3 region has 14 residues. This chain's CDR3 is CASSTIDSNYGYTF. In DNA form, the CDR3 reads TGTGCCAGCAGTACAATAGACAGTAACTATGGCTACACCTTC. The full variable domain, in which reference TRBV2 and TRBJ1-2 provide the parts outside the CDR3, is EPEVTQTPSHQVTQMGQEVILRCVPISNHLYFYWYRQILGQKVEFLVSFYNNEISEKSEIFDDQFSVERPDGSNFTLKIRSTKLEDSAMYFCASSTIDSNYGYTFGSGTRLTVV.

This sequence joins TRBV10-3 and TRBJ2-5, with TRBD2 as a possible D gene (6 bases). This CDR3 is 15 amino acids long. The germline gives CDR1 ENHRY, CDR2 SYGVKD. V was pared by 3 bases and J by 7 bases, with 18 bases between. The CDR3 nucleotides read TGTGCCATCAGTGACCCCGGGAGAACGGAGGGGACCCAGTACTTC. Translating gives CAISDPGRTEGTQYF.